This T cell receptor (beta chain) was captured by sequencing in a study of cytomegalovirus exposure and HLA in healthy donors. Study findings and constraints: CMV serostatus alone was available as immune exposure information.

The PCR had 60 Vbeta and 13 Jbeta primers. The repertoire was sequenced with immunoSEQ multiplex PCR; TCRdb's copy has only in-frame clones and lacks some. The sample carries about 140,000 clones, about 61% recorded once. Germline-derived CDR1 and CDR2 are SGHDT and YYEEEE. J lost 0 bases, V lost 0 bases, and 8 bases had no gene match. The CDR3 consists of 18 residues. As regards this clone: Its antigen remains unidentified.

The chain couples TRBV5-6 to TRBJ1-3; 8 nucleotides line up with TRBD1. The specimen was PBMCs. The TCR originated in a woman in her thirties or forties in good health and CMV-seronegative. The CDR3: CASSLVGTGPFSGNTIYF. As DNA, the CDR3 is TGTGCCAGCAGCTTGGTGGGGACAGGTCCTTTCTCTGGAAACACCATATATTTT.